The 32 T cell receptor beta chains listed next were all sequenced from one sample in a study of blood T cell repertoires in COVID-19. Method: immunoSEQ multiplex PCR; TCRdb's copy keeps in-frame clones and lacks some. Of about 480,000 clones in the sample, 85% to 90% were seen once. The sample comprised peripheral blood. The receptors stem from a young woman with acute or convalescent COVID-19.

The chain employs TRBV5-5 and TRBJ2-1; D is ambiguous. CDR1 and CDR2 from the germline V gene are SGHKS and YYEKEE (reference sequence). The CDR3 consists of 14 residues. V was clipped by 0 bases and J by 6 bases, with 10 bases between them. DNA of the CDR3: TGTGCCAGCAGCTTGGACTACCTCCCCAATGAGCAGTTCTTC. The encoded protein is CASSLDYLPNEQFF.

Only one count was recorded for this clone. The chain is built from TRBV5-5 and TRBJ2-5; TRBD1 is a possible D gene (6 bases). The CDR3 length is 14 residues. V lost 5 bases and J 5 bases, leaving 16 bases between the germline ends. Germline V CDR1 and CDR2: SGHKS, YYEKEE (reference sequence). CDR3 sequence reads: CASRTVGGRETQYF. Here the CDR3 DNA reads TGTGCCAGCAGAACAGTAGGGGGACGCGAGACCCAGTACTTC.

The rearrangement uses TRBV9 and TRBJ2-1, with TRBD2 identical over 9 bases. The CDR3 is 16 residues long. Per the germline V gene, CDR1 is SGDLS and CDR2 is YYNGEE. With V trimmed by 1 base and J by 6 bases, 8 bases remained unmatched. Here the CDR3 reads CASSVLSRGGLNEQFF. The CDR3 coding sequence is TGTGCCAGCAGCGTATTATCGCGGGGGGGCCTCAATGAGCAGTTCTTC.

The gene calls are TRBV2 and TRBJ2-7; no clear D gene. V was shortened by 3 bases and J by 4 bases, with 4 bases between the two germline ends. Germline V gene data show CDR1 as SNHLY and CDR2 as FYNNEI. The CDR3 consists of 11 residues. This CDR3 reads CASSDVYEQYF. DNA for the CDR3: TGTGCCAGCAGTGATGTATACGAGCAGTACTTC. The complete variable domain, with remaining parts taken from reference TRBV2 and TRBJ2-7, reads EPEVTQTPSHQVTQMGQEVILRCVPISNHLYFYWYRQILGQKVEFLVSFYNNEISEKSEIFDDQFSVERPDGSNFTLKIRSTKLEDSAMYFCASSDVYEQYFGPGTRLTVT.

This clone was seen just once. The rearrangement uses TRBV18 and TRBJ2-7, with 10 bases aligning to TRBD1. The trim removed 3 bases at V and 2 bases at J, leaving 4 bases unmatched. The CDR3 consists of 15 residues. Germline CDR1 KGHSH, CDR2 LQKENI. Here the CDR3 reads CASSPTGQGAYEQYF. The DNA of the CDR3 is TGTGCCAGCTCACCCACCGGACAGGGGGCCTACGAGCAGTACTTC.

This rearrangement joins TRBV4-2 to TRBJ1-6, with a tentative D call TRBD1 (6 bases). V was cut by 0 bases and J by 6 bases, with 15 bases left in between. Germline CDR1 is LGHNA and CDR2 is YNFKEQ. The CDR3 sequence is 17 residues long. As DNA, the CDR3 is TGTGCCAGCAGCCAAGATCTCGGGGGGCTGGTTAATTCACCCCTCCACTTT. It is translated as CASSQDLGGLVNSPLHF.

The chain couples TRBV6-5 to TRBJ1-1; weak D call: TRBD1 (6 bases). Trimming took off 6 bases at V and 2 bases at J, with 10 bases between the two ends. CDR1 MNHEY and CDR2 SVGAGI come from the germline V gene. The CDR3 sequence is 13 residues long. The CDR3 DNA is TGTGCCAGCAGAAAGGGGGTAAACACTGAAGCTTTCTTT. Amino acid sequence: CASRKGVNTEAFF.

V usage is TRBV6-2 or TRBV6-3 and J usage is TRBJ1-5; TRBD1 might be the D (5 bases). CDR3 length: 15 amino acids. Trimming cost V 2 bases and J 3 bases, with 11 bases left between them. Germline V gene data show CDR1 as MNHEY and CDR2 as SVGEGT. The CDR3 loop reads CASSYGQMANQPQHF. The CDR3 DNA sequence: TGTGCCAGCAGTTACGGACAAATGGCCAATCAGCCCCAGCATTTT.

The count of this clone is one. This rearrangement joins TRBV2 to TRBJ2-3; possible D gene TRBD2, 5 bases. CDR3 size: 14 residues. CDR1 and CDR2 (germline): SNHLY, FYNNEI. V shed 7 bases and J shed 2 bases, with 13 bases lying between them. In DNA form, the CDR3 reads TGTGCCAGCACTGCGAGGAGGAACACAGATACGCAGTATTTT. It translates to CASTARRNTDTQYF.

The chain is built from TRBV13 and TRBJ2-5; TRBD2 matches 9 bases. Trimming took 5 bases from V and 5 from J; bases not matched to a gene: 9. The CDR3 consists of 15 residues. The germline V gene has CDR1 PRHDT and CDR2 FYEKMQ (reference sequence). The chain's CDR3 is CASSGLAGAFETQYF. The CDR3 DNA sequence: TGTGCCAGCAGCGGTTTAGCGGGGGCCTTCGAGACCCAGTACTTC.

The V and J genes are TRBV12-3 or TRBV12-4 and TRBJ2-1, with TRBD1 identical over 8 bases. V lost 7 bases to trimming and J lost 9 bases; unmatched junction nucleotides: 8. The CDR3 is made up of 13 amino acids. CDR3 DNA: TGTGCCAGCACCAAGGACAGGGACGGTGAGCAGTTCTTC. Its translation is CASTKDRDGEQFF.

The chain recombines TRBV5-6 with TRBJ1-5; TRBD1 aligns across 11 bases. The CDR3 length is 14 residues. The germline CDR1 and CDR2 sequences are SGHDT and YYEEEE. V was pared by 4 bases and J by 6 bases, with 3 bases of the junction left unmatched. The CDR3 spells CASSDGQGAQPQHF. In DNA form, the CDR3 reads TGTGCCAGCAGCGACGGACAGGGGGCTCAGCCCCAGCATTTT.

This rearrangement joins TRBV5-6 to TRBJ2-7; the D is unclear. V was cut by 4 bases and J by 2 bases, with 7 bases left in between. The V gene's germline CDR1 is SGHDT and CDR2 YYEEEE. The CDR3 is 12 amino acids. DNA of the CDR3: TGTGCCAGCAGCCGAGATACCTACGAGCAGTACTTC. Translating it yields CASSRDTYEQYF. The variable domain in full, with the rest retrieved from reference TRBV5-6 and TRBJ2-7, is DAGVTQSPTHLIKTRGQQVTLRCSPKSGHDTVSWYQQALGQGPQFIFQYYEEEERQRGNFPDRFSGHQFPNYSSELNVNALLLGDSALYLCASSRDTYEQYFGPGTRLTVT.

CDR3 in DNA: TGTGCCAGCAGCACCAGCAGCGCGACAGGGCCTTCCCTTCATGTTGAAGAGACCCAGTACTTC. Encoded protein: CASSTSSATGPSLHVEETQYF. This sequence joins TRBV7-9 and TRBJ2-5; 7 bases are a match to TRBD1. V was clipped by 5 bases and J by 3 bases; unmatched bases: 27. CDR3 length: 21 residues. Germline assignment: CDR1 SEHNR and CDR2 FQNEAQ (reference sequence). Supplemented by reference TRBV7-9 and TRBJ2-5, the full variable domain reads DTGVSQNPRHKITKRGQNVTFRCDPISEHNRLYWYRQTLGQGPEFLTYFQNEAQLEKSRLLSDRFSAERPKGSFSTLEIQRTEQGDSAMYLCASSTSSATGPSLHVEETQYFGPGTRLLVL.

J is TRBJ2-4 and V is TRBV6-1; the D gene is possibly TRBD2 (6 bases). The germline V and J ends were trimmed by 1 base and 0 bases, with 13 bases remaining between them. This CDR3 comprises 17 residues. In germline, CDR1 is MNHNS, CDR2 SASEGT. The CDR3 DNA reads as TGTGCCAGCAGTGAAGGGGGGGTGGCTCTAGCCAAAAACATTCAGTACTTC. This gives the protein CASSEGGVALAKNIQYF.

The chain has TRBV2 and TRBJ2-7, with D possibly being TRBD2 (7 bases). Germline V gene lookup returns CDR1 SNHLY and CDR2 FYNNEI. V lost 11 bases and J lost 2, with 16 bases in between. The CDR3 runs to 13 residues. The CDR3 sequence: CASGGGLTYEQYF. CDR3 sequence (DNA): TGTGCCTCTGGGGGGGGGCTGACCTACGAGCAGTACTTC.

As to this clone: Other DNA sequences of this sample code for an identical CDR3. V and J are TRBV6-5 and TRBJ2-7, with TRBD1 matching 7 bases. V shed 5 bases and J 3 bases; nucleotides not matched to a gene: 1. This CDR3 comprises 12 residues. CDR1 and CDR2 (germline): MNHEY, SVGAGI. The CDR3 nucleotides read TGTGCCAGCAGTAGGGACAGCTACGAGCAGTACTTC. Protein: CASSRDSYEQYF.

The chain links TRBV5-4 to TRBJ1-1; D is uncertain. The CDR3 runs 16 residues. V shed 0 bases and J shed 1 base, with 13 bases lying between them. Germline CDR1 reads SGHNT; CDR2 reads YYREEE (reference sequence). In nucleotides, the CDR3 is TGTGCCAGCAGCTTGGGGCATACCGTGAAGAACACTGAAGCTTTCTTT. It codes for CASSLGHTVKNTEAFF. Together with reference TRBV5-4 and TRBJ1-1, the CDR3 gives the full variable domain: ETGVTQSPTHLIKTRGQQVTLRCSSQSGHNTVSWYQQALGQGPQFIFQYYREEENGRGNFPPRFSGLQFPNYSSELNVNALELDDSALYLCASSLGHTVKNTEAFFGQGTRLTVV.

The V and J genes are TRBV28 and TRBJ2-1; tentative D call: TRBD2 (5 bases). This CDR3 has 14 residues. CDR1 is MDHEN, CDR2 SYDVKM, per germline. Trimming removed 5 bases from V and 7 bases from J, with 15 bases in between. CDR3 coding DNA: TGTGCCAGCAGTCCTGACGTCTCGGGGAATGAGCAGTTCTTC. Its protein product is CASSPDVSGNEQFF.

The chain links TRBV7-2 to TRBJ2-3; D might be TRBD2 (6 bases). The length of the CDR3 is 17 residues. Germline lookup yields CDR1 SGHTA and CDR2 FQGNSA. Trimming cost V 1 base and J 0 bases, with 14 bases left between them. CDR3 protein: CASSLGRGGISTDTQYF. The CDR3 DNA follows: TGTGCCAGCAGCTTAGGGCGCGGAGGGATAAGCACAGATACGCAGTATTTT.

The chain joins TRBV7-8 to TRBJ2-7; the match to TRBD1 covers 7 bases. V shed 5 bases, J shed 2 bases, and the junction held 9 bases outside the gene matches. Germline CDR1 reads SGHVS; CDR2 reads FQNEAQ. The length of the CDR3 is 15 residues. CDR3 sequence (DNA): TGTGCCAGCAGCCGTAACCGGGACAGAGCCTACGAGCAGTACTTC. It specifies CASSRNRDRAYEQYF.

The gene calls are TRBV5-5 and TRBJ1-1, with 7 bases fitting TRBD1. V dropped 9 bases and J dropped 1; count of bases not matched to a gene: 6. Germline V gene lookup returns CDR1 SGHKS and CDR2 YYEKEE (reference sequence). The CDR3 sequence is 13 residues long. CDR3 loop: CATRQGTNTEAFF. As DNA, the CDR3 is TGTGCCACCCGACAGGGAACGAACACTGAAGCTTTCTTT.

The chain is built from TRBV7-3 and TRBJ2-7; TRBD2 might be the D (6 bases). Germline V lookup: CDR1 SGHTA, CDR2 FQGTGA. This CDR3 is built from 13 residues. V lost 4 bases to trimming and J lost 6 bases, with 13 bases between them. The CDR3 loop reads CASSSTGGVEQYF. The DNA for the CDR3 is TGTGCCAGCAGCTCCACCGGAGGGGTCGAGCAGTACTTC.

DNA of the CDR3: TGCGCCAGCAGCGGAAGGGGTCCTGAAGCTTTCTTT. This codes for CASSGRGPEAFF. The J gene is TRBJ1-1, the V gene TRBV5-1; D might be TRBD1 (5 bases). V was trimmed by 4 bases and J by 6 bases, leaving 10 bases between them. CDR3 length equals 12 residues. The germline gives CDR1 SGHRS, CDR2 YFSETQ.

The CDR3 DNA sequence: TGCAGTGCACAGGGCTATGGCTACACCTTC. Amino acids: CSAQGYGYTF. This chain links TRBV20-1 with TRBJ1-2, with D perhaps TRBD1 (6 bases). Germline lookup yields CDR1 DFQATT and CDR2 SNEGSKA (reference sequence). This CDR3 comprises 10 residues. V was pared by 6 bases and J by 4 bases, with 6 bases between.

The J gene is TRBJ2-5, the V gene TRBV6-5; the match to TRBD1 covers 8 bases. The germline gives CDR1 MNHEY, CDR2 SVGAGI. The CDR3 is 13 residues long. V shed 8 bases and J 5 bases; nucleotides not matched to a gene: 7. CDR3 region: CASAGQGGETQYF. In DNA form, the CDR3 reads TGTGCCAGCGCAGGACAGGGTGGCGAGACCCAGTACTTC.

This clone came up many times. The CDR3 loop is CASTILGGGRSYNEQFF. The CDR3 DNA is TGTGCCAGCACCATCTTAGGGGGGGGCCGATCCTACAATGAGCAGTTCTTC. The gene calls are TRBV28 and TRBJ2-1; TRBD2 might be the D (7 bases). The CDR3 is 17 residues long. Germline loops: CDR1 MDHEN, CDR2 SYDVKM. V was trimmed by 7 bases and J by 1 base, leaving 20 bases between them.

V is TRBV5-4 and J is TRBJ2-5, with 8 bases identical to TRBD1. The CDR3 consists of 14 residues. In germline, CDR1 is SGHNT, CDR2 YYREEE (reference sequence). With 4 bases clipped from V and 3 bases from J, the junction kept 5 bases outside the gene matches. CDR3 sequence (DNA): TGTGCCAGCAGCCCCCGGACAGGGAAAGAGACCCAGTACTTC. Its protein is CASSPRTGKETQYF.

The chain is built from TRBV28 and TRBJ2-7; maybe TRBD1 (7 bases). V lost 7 bases to trimming and J lost 4 bases, with 11 bases between them. The CDR3 contains 12 residues. Germline V gives CDR1 MDHEN, CDR2 SYDVKM. CDR3 protein: CASTGGFYEQYF. CDR3 DNA sequence: TGTGCCAGCACAGGGGGGTTTTACGAGCAGTACTTC.

The genes are TRBV5-8 and TRBJ2-7; a possible D gene is TRBD1 (6 bases). This CDR3 region has 20 residues. Germline V gene lookup returns CDR1 SGHTS and CDR2 YDEGEE. V was pared by 0 bases and J by 2 bases, with 27 bases between. For the CDR3, the DNA is TGTGCCAGCAGCTTGGCCAGGTTGCAGGGCCGAATAGGGGGAGCCTACGAGCAGTACTTC. Its translation is CASSLARLQGRIGGAYEQYF.

This sequence joins TRBV12-3 or TRBV12-4 and TRBJ2-7, with D hard to call. With 1 base removed from V and 4 bases from J, the gap between germline ends came to 8 bases. This CDR3 has 13 residues. The CDR3 DNA sequence: TGTGCCAGCAGTTTAGGACCAGCGTACGAGCAGTACTTC. Its protein is CASSLGPAYEQYF.

This rearrangement joins TRBV27 to TRBJ1-1, with TRBD1 identical over 8 bases. V lost 4 bases and J lost 4; bases outside the gene matches: 8. Germline V gene data show CDR1 as MNHEY and CDR2 as SMNVEV (reference sequence). This CDR3 has 15 amino acids. CDR3 sequence (DNA): TGTGCCAGCAGTTGGGCAGGGGGCGCAGGCACTGAAGCTTTCTTT. Residues: CASSWAGGAGTEAFF.